The source of this T cell receptor (beta chain) is a study of blood T cell repertoires in COVID-19. Some clones are missing from TCRdb's copy, which holds only in-frame ones; the method was immunoSEQ multiplex PCR. The sample contains approximately 300,000 clones, roughly 90% of which appear only once. Trimming removed 6 bases from V and 0 bases from J, with 14 bases in between. Germline CDR1 and CDR2: SNHLY and FYNNEI. The CDR3 spans 15 residues. This TCR derives from a woman in her twenties or thirties who had recovered from COVID-19. The V call is TRBV2, the J call TRBJ1-2, with D possibly matching TRBD1 (6 bases). Sequenced material: PBMCs or T cells enriched from blood (not recorded which). The CDR3 DNA reads as TGTGCCAGCAGCCCCAGACAGGCCTCTAACTATGGCTACACCTTC. Translating gives CASSPRQASNYGYTF. The full variable domain, with the rest looked up from reference TRBV2 and TRBJ1-2, is EPEVTQTPSHQVTQMGQEVILRCVPISNHLYFYWYRQILGQKVEFLVSFYNNEISEKSEIFDDQFSVERPDGSNFTLKIRSTKLEDSAMYFCASSPRQASNYGYTFGSGTRLTVV.